This T cell receptor beta chain was documented in a study of blood T cell repertoires in COVID-19. Study details: Both acute and convalescent COVID-19 samples were obtained from the United States, Italy and Spain.

As processed by the authors: Using reference gene primer amplification, nucleated cell counts were estimated. Here immunoSEQ multiplex PCR was the method, and the copy in TCRdb shows in-frame clones only, minus some. The V and J calls and clone size come from that table; D and trimming were worked out from the DNA. The table lists 140,000 or so clones, 75% to 85% of them singletons, with about 9.4% in the top ten. This CDR3 is 16 amino acids long. The V segment lost 5 bases and the J segment 5 bases; nucleotides outside the gene matches: 14. The germline V gene has CDR1 MDHEN and CDR2 SYDVKM. The clonotype was recovered from a man aged 55 to 70 with active or convalescent COVID-19. The genes are TRBV28 and TRBJ1-1; TRBD1 aligns across 7 bases. Sequences were obtained from peripheral blood. The CDR3 coding sequence is TGTGCCAGCAGTCCACAATCACAGGGGAGGTGGACTGAAGCTTTCTTT. Translated: CASSPQSQGRWTEAFF.